The next 9 T cell receptor beta chains were all read from a single sample in a study of metastatic and nonmetastatic thyroid tumors. Patients had received no treatment of any kind before thyroid surgery. With MiXCR, TCRdb called clones anew from the PCR reads. The sample contains more than 40,000 clones, less than 25% of which appear only once. The source material was tumor tissue. All receptors derive from a female donor with papillary thyroid cancer or a benign thyroid nodule (not recorded which). Some clones in this sample may be carry-over from other donors' samples.

The chain recombines TRBV7-3 with TRBJ2-1; D might be TRBD1 (6 bases). Germline assignment: CDR1 SGHTA and CDR2 FQGTGA. The germline V and J ends were trimmed by 5 bases and 9 bases, with 17 bases remaining between them. The CDR3 loop spans 14 amino acids. CDR3 sequence reads: CASSLQLQGGEQFF. The CDR3 coding sequence is TGTGCCAGCAGCCTACAACTTCAAGGGGGTGAGCAGTTCTTC.

This clone was recorded at least ten times. The gene calls are TRBV20-1 and TRBJ2-7; 7 positions agree with TRBD2. This CDR3 comprises 14 residues. Germline V lookup: CDR1 DFQATT, CDR2 SNEGSKA (reference sequence). Germline trimming cut 3 bases from V and 11 bases from J; bases unmatched to any gene: 16. This CDR3 reads CSASGGLAALQEYF. CDR3 sequence (DNA): TGCAGTGCTAGTGGAGGGCTAGCGGCCTTACAGGAGTACTTC.

Ten or more counts support this clone. DNA of the CDR3: TGTGCCAGCTCACCACTGGTTAGCGGGGTAGATGAGCAGTTCTTC. Residues: CASSPLVSGVDEQFF. This rearrangement joins TRBV18 to TRBJ2-1, with 8 bases identical to TRBD2. With 1 base clipped from V and 8 bases from J, the junction kept 7 bases outside the gene matches. CDR1 is KGHSH, CDR2 LQKENI, per germline. The CDR3 consists of 15 residues.

The V call is TRBV5-1, the J call TRBJ2-7; 14 nucleotides align to TRBD2. With V trimmed by 5 bases and J by 3 bases, 1 base remained unmatched. This CDR3 region has 14 residues. The germline V gene has CDR1 SGHRS and CDR2 YFSETQ. The DNA of the CDR3 is TGCGCCAGCAGGGGACTAGCGGGAGACTACGAGCAGTACTTC. Protein product: CASRGLAGDYEQYF. Supplemented by reference TRBV5-1 and TRBJ2-7, the full variable domain reads KAGVTQTPRYLIKTRGQQVTLSCSPISGHRSVSWYQQTPGQGLQFLFEYFSETQRNKGNFPGRFSGRQFSNSRSEMNVSTLELGDSALYLCASRGLAGDYEQYFGPGTRLTVT.

This clone was counted between two and nine times. The chain recombines TRBV27 with TRBJ2-7; TRBD1 matches 7 bases. The CDR3 runs 13 residues. The trim removed 6 bases at V and 2 bases at J, leaving 4 bases unmatched. Germline CDR1 reads MNHEY; CDR2 reads SMNVEV (reference sequence). This CDR3 reads CASSLGTAYEQYF. The CDR3 DNA follows: TGTGCCAGCAGCCTAGGGACAGCCTACGAGCAGTACTTC.

By proportion, this clone is medium-sized. V gene TRBV20-1 combines with J gene TRBJ1-1; D is ambiguous. This CDR3 comprises 12 residues. Germline values: CDR1 DFQATT, CDR2 SNEGSKA (reference sequence). V was trimmed by 6 bases and J by 1 base, leaving 9 bases between them. The CDR3 region is CSATWRNTEAFF. The CDR3 DNA reads as TGCAGTGCCACTTGGAGGAACACTGAAGCTTTCTTT.

At least ten counts were recorded for this clone. The chain carries TRBV5-1 and TRBJ2-1; D is ambiguous. CDR3 length: 13 residues. Germline CDR1 and CDR2: SGHRS and YFSETQ. Trimming removed 0 bases from V and 5 bases from J, with 6 bases in between. The CDR3 sequence is CASSLDPNNEQFF. CDR3 DNA sequence: TGCGCCAGCAGCTTGGATCCGAACAATGAGCAGTTCTTC.

This clone is termed medium-sized (0.01 to 0.1%). The chain has TRBV19 and TRBJ1-6, with D hard to call. V lost 5 bases to trimming and J lost 4 bases, with 9 bases between them. The germline gives CDR1 LNHDA, CDR2 SQIVND (reference sequence). The CDR3 totals 14 residues. CDR3 bases: TGTGCCAGTAGTCTGGACGGGTATAATTCACCCCTCCACTTT. Translating gives CASSLDGYNSPLHF. The variable domain in full, completed from reference TRBV19 and TRBJ1-6, reads DGGITQSPKYLFRKEGQNVTLSCEQNLNHDAMYWYRQDPGQGLRLIYYSQIVNDFQKGDIAEGYSVSREKKESFPLTVTSAQKNPTAFYLCASSLDGYNSPLHFGNGTRLTVT.

This clone was seen many times. The chain joins TRBV12-3 or TRBV12-4 to TRBJ1-6, with 9 bases identical to TRBD1. V gave up 2 bases and J gave up 7 bases; unmatched junction bases: 3. The CDR3 runs 15 residues. The CDR3 nucleotides read TGTGCCAGCAGTTTACGGGGACAGGGAAATTCACCCCTCCACTTT. This codes for CASSLRGQGNSPLHF.